Listed below are T cell receptor beta chains from one sample, sequenced in a study of blood T cell repertoires in COVID-19. Some clones are missing from TCRdb's copy, which holds only in-frame ones; the method was immunoSEQ multiplex PCR. This repertoire shows 95,000 to 120,000 clones, more than 75% found once; its top ten account for under 9.5%. Sequencing was carried out using peripheral blood. The receptors here all came from a woman in her 40s with acute or convalescent COVID-19. Both conserved end residues are part of each CDR3. Fields, in order: J gene, V gene, CDR3 protein.

TRBJ1-1,TRBV7-8,CASSVTGTRTEAFF
TRBJ1-2,TRBV7-9,CASSYSTGQHGYTF
TRBJ2-1,TRBV6-5,CASSRLAGANEQFF
TRBJ1-5,TRBV19,CASIHGQGSNQPQHF
TRBJ2-7,TRBV20-1,CSASRSVSYEQYF
TRBJ2-1,TRBV2,CASRLGGALGEQFF
TRBJ2-7,TRBV29-1,CSVRGLAGGSSYEQYF
TRBJ1-4,TRBV5-5,CASSGPRGQTNEKLFF
TRBJ1-1,TRBV5-4,CASSSGQGWNTEAFF
TRBJ1-2,TRBV18,CASSQPGQGGYGYTF
TRBJ1-2,TRBV7-2,CASSLQGAGYGYTF
TRBJ1-1,TRBV4-1,CVSSREGYTEAFF
TRBJ1-2,TRBV25-1,CASSEYGGIYGYTF
TRBJ1-6,TRBV3-1/TRBV3-2,CASSQRGFSDSPLHF
TRBJ2-3,TRBV6-5,CASSYSRWASTDTQYF
TRBJ1-1,TRBV5-6,CASSSDRKNTEAFF
TRBJ1-1,TRBV6-6,CASSYFGIFF
TRBJ2-1,TRBV19,CASSSGQRTNNGQFF
TRBJ1-1,TRBV7-2,CASSSGRGRGTEAFF
TRBJ2-3,TRBV7-2,CASSPTAGASTDTQYF
TRBJ1-4,TRBV7-8,CASSPSMGATNEKLFF
TRBJ1-3,TRBV4-1,CASSQRSTGDGNTIYF
TRBJ2-2,TRBV6-5,CASRRTGVTGELFF
TRBJ2-2,TRBV27,CASSTGSFTGELFF
TRBJ1-6,TRBV7-9,CASTRGDSPLHF
TRBJ1-6,TRBV27,CASSSISTGELSPLHF
TRBJ1-3,TRBV4-1,CASSQDLGQGDFSGNTIYF
TRBJ1-2,TRBV4-1,CASSLQTDFRYGYTF
TRBJ2-3,TRBV9,CASSVTGSDTQYF
TRBJ1-5,TRBV19,CASSDRANQPQHF
TRBJ2-3,TRBV19,CASSITGGDTDTQYF
TRBJ1-1,TRBV5-1,CASSLTGEAEAFF
TRBJ1-2,TRBV12-3/TRBV12-4,CASTRGDYGYTF
TRBJ1-1,TRBV12-3/TRBV12-4,CASSLWEGEAFF
TRBJ1-2,TRBV6-5,CASSYSIGWGRNGYTF
TRBJ2-3,TRBV11-2,CASSPPGLANTDTQYF
TRBJ1-2,TRBV7-9,CASSQLGTGGNNYGYTF
TRBJ2-3,TRBV5-4,CASSPGGTGWTDTQYF
TRBJ1-1,TRBV7-9,CASSVYSRRNTEAFF
TRBJ2-1,TRBV11-2,CASSLQPGGLYNEQFF
TRBJ1-5,TRBV30,CASQISHNQPQHF
TRBJ2-2,TRBV7-9,CASSPLAGTGELFF